A selection of T cell receptor beta chains follows, all from one sample in a study of cytomegalovirus exposure and HLA in healthy donors. TCRdb's table, derived via immunoSEQ multiplex PCR, lists solely in-frame clones and lacks some. This table holds 160,000 or so clones, approximately 90% found once. Sequencing was performed on PBMCs. The receptors here all came from a man aged 18 to 30 in good health and CMV-seronegative. Both conserved end residues are part of each CDR3. The D gene is left open where the match is weak. The listing skips clone size in some rows; elsewhere it reads once, few, many or a size class.

>TRBD2|TRBV27|TRBJ2-7|-
CASSRRSGRAVYEQYF
TGTGCCAGCAGTCGAAGAAGCGGGAGGGCCGTGTACGAGCAGTACTTC
>-|TRBV5-1|TRBJ1-2|once
CASRSRVGHLVGYTF
TGCGCCAGCAGGAGCAGGGTTGGACATTTAGTTGGCTACACCTTC
>TRBD2|TRBV5-1|TRBJ2-7|once
CASSFGGLPYEQYF
TGCGCCAGCAGCTTCGGGGGACTACCTTACGAGCAGTACTTC
>-|TRBV6-6|TRBJ1-2|once
CASRGTGLGGYTF
TGTGCCAGCAGAGGTACAGGGTTAGGCGGCTACACCTTC
>TRBD2|TRBV6-5|TRBJ2-5|-
CASRRLAGSWETQYF
TGTGCCAGCAGGCGGCTAGCGGGAAGTTGGGAGACCCAGTACTTC
>TRBD1|TRBV28|TRBJ2-7|-
CASSGGSTGGYEQYF
TGTGCCAGCAGTGGAGGCTCGACAGGGGGCTACGAGCAGTACTTC
>-|TRBV7-8|TRBJ1-4|-
CASSPGEGLEKLFF
TGTGCCAGCAGCCCTGGTGAGGGTTTAGAAAAACTGTTTTTT
>TRBD1|TRBV5-1|TRBJ2-7|-
CASSRGTGERVYEQYF
TGCGCCAGCAGCAGAGGGACAGGGGAAAGGGTGTACGAGCAGTACTTC
>-|TRBV13|TRBJ2-5|-
CASSLSTLLETQYF
TGTGCCAGCAGCTTATCGACTCTATTGGAGACCCAGTACTTC
>TRBD2|TRBV7-2|TRBJ2-7|-
CASSLANRGVSYEQYF
TGTGCCAGCAGCTTAGCCAATCGGGGGGTATCCTACGAGCAGTACTTC
>TRBD1|TRBV11-2|TRBJ2-7|-
CASSARQGRYEQYF
TGTGCCAGCAGCGCCCGACAGGGGCGCTACGAGCAGTACTTC
>-|TRBV27|TRBJ2-1|-
CASSLSLGGQQFF
TGTGCCAGCAGTTTAAGCCTCGGCGGGCAGCAGTTCTTC
>-|TRBV7-9|TRBJ2-1|few
CASLLGDSSYNEQFF
TGTGCCAGCCTCCTAGGCGACAGCTCCTACAATGAGCAGTTCTTC
>TRBD2|TRBV18|TRBJ2-7|-
CASSPPSGSSYEQYF
TGTGCCAGCTCACCACCGAGCGGGAGCTCCTACGAGCAGTACTTC
>-|TRBV6-6|TRBJ2-3|-
CASSYGEADTQYF
TGTGCCAGCAGTTACGGTGAGGCAGATACGCAGTATTTT
>TRBD1|TRBV7-2|TRBJ1-1|-
CASSLVRTGAPNTEAFF
TGTGCCAGCAGCTTAGTGCGGACAGGGGCACCCAACACTGAAGCTTTCTTT
>-|TRBV10-3|TRBJ2-7|-
CATALVQAYEQYF
TGTGCCACCGCCTTGGTACAGGCCTACGAGCAGTACTTC
>TRBD1|TRBV27|TRBJ1-5|-
CASARGTVGVNSNQPQHF
TGTGCCAGCGCGCGAGGGACAGTGGGAGTTAATAGCAATCAGCCCCAGCATTTT
>-|TRBV2|TRBJ2-3|-
CASSRTADRGTDTQYF
TGTGCCAGCTCAAGAACCGCTGATCGGGGCACAGATACGCAGTATTTT
>-|TRBV7-9|TRBJ2-5|-
CASRATAETQYF
TGTGCCAGCAGAGCGACGGCAGAGACCCAGTACTTC
>-|TRBV21-1|TRBJ2-5|-
CASSISDRGKETQYF
TGTGCCAGCAGCATCTCGGACAGGGGAAAAGAGACCCAGTACTTC
>TRBD2|TRBV27|TRBJ2-7|once
CASGGSGSIISSF
TGTGCCAGCGGGGGTAGCGGGAGTATCATAAGCTCCTTC
>-|TRBV19|TRBJ1-1|once
CASSIQENTEAFF
TGTGCCAGTAGTATCCAGGAGAACACTGAAGCTTTCTTT
>TRBD2|TRBV5-1|TRBJ2-3|-
CASSLLSSGVTDTQYF
TGCGCCAGCAGCTTACTCTCAAGCGGGGTCACAGATACGCAGTATTTT
>-|TRBV6-1|TRBJ2-1|-
CASSEGAGSYNEQFF
TGTGCCAGCAGTGAAGGGGCGGGATCGTACAATGAGCAGTTCTTC
>TRBD1|TRBV27|TRBJ1-2|-
CASTSDRGSYGYTF
TGTGCCAGCACCTCGGACAGGGGAAGCTATGGCTACACCTTC
>-|TRBV28|TRBJ1-2|-
CASSPGIYGYTF
TGTGCCAGCAGCCCCGGGATCTATGGCTACACCTTC
>-|TRBV27|TRBJ1-1|-
CASMDWGGNTEAFF
TGTGCCAGCATGGATTGGGGAGGGAACACTGAAGCTTTCTTT
>-|TRBV18|TRBJ2-3|-
CASSPSRPALVDTQYF
TGTGCCAGCTCCCCCTCTAGACCGGCCTTGGTGGATACGCAGTATTTT
>TRBD2|TRBV30|TRBJ2-1|-
CAWSGETSGGPGSYNEQFF
TGTGCCTGGAGTGGCGAGACTAGCGGGGGGCCCGGCTCCTACAATGAGCAGTTCTTC
>TRBD1|TRBV5-1|TRBJ1-1|-
CASSAGTGGPFTEAFF
TGCGCCAGCAGCGCGGGAACAGGGGGCCCGTTCACTGAAGCTTTCTTT
>-|TRBV6-5|TRBJ1-1|few
CASSSEDYTEAFF
TGTGCCAGCAGCTCCGAGGATTACACTGAAGCTTTCTTT
>TRBD2|TRBV7-2|TRBJ2-1|-
CASSIGTSGSEQFF
TGTGCCAGCAGCATAGGGACTAGCGGGAGTGAGCAGTTCTTC
>-|TRBV29-1|TRBJ2-5|once
CSVVGADRETQYF
TGCAGCGTTGTTGGGGCGGATCGGGAGACCCAGTACTTC
>TRBD1|TRBV27|TRBJ1-5|once
CASSLMGQDSRAPQHF
TGTGCCAGCAGTTTAATGGGACAGGACAGTCGGGCGCCCCAGCATTTT
>TRBD1|TRBV6-5|TRBJ2-7|-
CASSGVGGSEQYF
TGTGCCAGCAGCGGGGTAGGGGGCTCCGAGCAGTACTTC
>TRBD1|TRBV19|TRBJ1-4|-
CASSTTGGSEKLFF
TGTGCCAGTAGTACGACAGGGGGGAGTGAAAAACTGTTTTTT
>-|TRBV7-9|TRBJ1-2|-
CASSFGQEGGYTF
TGTGCCAGCAGCTTTGGCCAGGAGGGTGGCTACACCTTC
>TRBD1|TRBV7-2|TRBJ1-2|-
CASSSAGTGGGLDGYTF
TGTGCCAGCAGCAGCGCCGGGACAGGGGGCGGGTTAGATGGCTACACCTTC
>-|TRBV5-4|TRBJ2-3|-
CASSKGLGSTDTQYF
TGTGCCAGCAGCAAAGGACTGGGAAGCACAGATACGCAGTATTTT